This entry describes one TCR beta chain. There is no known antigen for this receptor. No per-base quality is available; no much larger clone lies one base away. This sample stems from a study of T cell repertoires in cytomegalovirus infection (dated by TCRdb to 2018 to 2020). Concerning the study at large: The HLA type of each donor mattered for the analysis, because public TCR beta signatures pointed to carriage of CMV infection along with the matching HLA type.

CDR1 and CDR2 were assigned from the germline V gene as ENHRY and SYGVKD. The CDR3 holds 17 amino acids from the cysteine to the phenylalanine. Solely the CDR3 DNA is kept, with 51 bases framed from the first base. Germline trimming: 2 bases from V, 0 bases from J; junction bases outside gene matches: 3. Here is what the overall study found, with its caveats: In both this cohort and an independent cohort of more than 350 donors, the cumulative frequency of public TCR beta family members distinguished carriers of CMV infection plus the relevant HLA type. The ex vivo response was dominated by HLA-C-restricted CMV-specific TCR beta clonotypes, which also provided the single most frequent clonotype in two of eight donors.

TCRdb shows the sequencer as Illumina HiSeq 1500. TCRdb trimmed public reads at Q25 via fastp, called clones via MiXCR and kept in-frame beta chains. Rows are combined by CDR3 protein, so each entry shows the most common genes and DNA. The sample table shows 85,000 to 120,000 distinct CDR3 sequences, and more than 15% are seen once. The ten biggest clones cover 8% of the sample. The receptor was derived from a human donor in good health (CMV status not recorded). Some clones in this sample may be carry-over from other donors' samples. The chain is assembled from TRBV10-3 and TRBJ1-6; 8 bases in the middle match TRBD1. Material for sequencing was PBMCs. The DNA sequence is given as TGTGCCATCAGTGAGAGGACAGGGAGCTCCTATAATTCACCCCTCCACTTT. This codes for CAISERTGSSYNSPLHF.